The next 20 T cell receptor beta chains were all read from a single sample in a study of T cell responses to AZD1222 COVID-19 vaccine. Sequencing was performed with immunoSEQ multiplex PCR; in TCRdb, only in-frame clones are kept and a portion is missing. Counted here are 60,000 to 90,000 clones, around nine tenths occurring once; the ten biggest clones make up less than 20%. The sample here was peripheral blood, taken 28 days after the second AZD1222 dose. The source is an adult who received the AZD1222 COVID-19 vaccine.

The chain employs TRBV13 and TRBJ1-1; D call uncertain. V lost 3 bases, J lost 4 bases, and 15 bases lay in between. From germline, CDR1 is PRHDT and CDR2 FYEKMQ (reference sequence). This CDR3 is built from 15 residues. CDR3 DNA sequence: TGTGCCAGCAGCTTTAGGTCAACGCGGGTCACTGAAGCTTTCTTT. Protein product: CASSFRSTRVTEAFF.

V usage is TRBV7-9 and J usage is TRBJ1-4; TRBD1 might be the D (5 bases). CDR3 length: 12 residues. Per germline, CDR1 SEHNR and CDR2 FQNEAQ (reference sequence). The ends were cut back, 7 bases at V and 6 bases at J, with 9 bases in the middle. CDR3 residues: CASTGDDEKLFF. The CDR3, as DNA: TGTGCCAGCACTGGGGACGATGAAAAACTGTTTTTT.

The rearrangement links TRBV12-3 or TRBV12-4 to TRBJ1-5; D is possibly TRBD1 (6 bases). The CDR3 is 13 amino acids. V lost 8 bases and J lost 7, with 15 bases in between. CDR3 DNA: TGTGCCAGCCGCATAGGGGGGGAACAGCCCCAGCATTTT. Translated: CASRIGGEQPQHF.

The CDR3 DNA reads as TGTGCCAGCAGCTTTTCGGGAGCCTACGAGCAGTACTTC. Amino acid sequence: CASSFSGAYEQYF. The chain uses TRBV7-9 and TRBJ2-7, with TRBD2 as a possible D gene (6 bases). This CDR3 comprises 13 residues. Germline V gene lookup returns CDR1 SEHNR and CDR2 FQNEAQ (reference sequence). Trimming removed 3 bases from V and 2 bases from J, with 8 bases in between. Based on the CDR3 plus reference TRBV7-9 and TRBJ2-7, the full variable domain is DTGVSQNPRHKITKRGQNVTFRCDPISEHNRLYWYRQTLGQGPEFLTYFQNEAQLEKSRLLSDRFSAERPKGSFSTLEIQRTEQGDSAMYLCASSFSGAYEQYFGPGTRLTVT.

This rearrangement joins TRBV19 to TRBJ2-1; 8 positions agree with TRBD2. CDR1 LNHDA and CDR2 SQIVND come from the germline V gene (reference sequence). The CDR3 loop spans 15 amino acids. The trim removed 8 bases at V and 3 bases at J, leaving 9 bases unmatched. The CDR3 sequence is CASRLSGGHYNEQFF. DNA of the CDR3: TGTGCCAGTCGACTCAGCGGGGGTCACTACAATGAGCAGTTCTTC.

The V and J genes are TRBV19 and TRBJ1-2; 10 nucleotides line up with TRBD1. V shed 4 bases and J 1 base; nucleotides not matched to a gene: 9. Germline CDR1 is LNHDA and CDR2 is SQIVND (reference sequence). This CDR3 has 17 residues. DNA for the CDR3: TGTGCCAGTAGTACGACAGGGGGCATCGGGATTAACTATGGCTACACCTTC. It encodes CASSTTGGIGINYGYTF.

The gene calls are TRBV7-2 and TRBJ1-6; the D gene is possibly TRBD1 (5 bases). The ends were cut back, 5 bases at V and 0 bases at J, with 11 bases in the middle. The germline CDR1 and CDR2 sequences are SGHTA and FQGNSA. The CDR3 extends over 16 amino acids. The CDR3: CASSLTRGSYNSPLHF. The CDR3 DNA follows: TGTGCCAGCAGCCTAACTAGGGGCTCCTATAATTCACCCCTCCACTTT.

This chain links TRBV7-2 with TRBJ2-7; a weak D match, TRBD2 (6 bases). Germline loops: CDR1 SGHTA, CDR2 FQGNSA. V was cut by 3 bases and J by 1 base, with 10 bases left in between. This CDR3 contains 14 residues. The CDR3 DNA follows: TGTGCCAGCAGCTTGGCAGGGAGGTCCTACGAGCAGTACTTC. Protein product: CASSLAGRSYEQYF. Complete variable domain (other parts from reference TRBV7-2 and TRBJ2-7): GAGVSQSPSNKVTEKGKDVELRCDPISGHTALYWYRQSLGQGLEFLIYFQGNSAPDKSGLPSDRFSAERTGGSVSTLTIQRTQQEDSAVYLCASSLAGRSYEQYFGPGTRLTVT.

The J gene is TRBJ1-2, the V gene TRBV6-2 or TRBV6-3, with a possible D match to TRBD1 (6 bases). Germline V gene lookup returns CDR1 MNHEY and CDR2 SVGEGT. The CDR3 has 14 amino acids. Between the trimmed V and J ends, which lost 0 bases and 6 bases, there was a span of 11 bases. The CDR3 is CASSYSMGADGYTF. The DNA of the CDR3 is TGTGCCAGCAGTTACTCGATGGGGGCCGATGGCTACACCTTC.

The chain is built from TRBV4-1 and TRBJ1-6; D is unclear. Germline V CDR1 and CDR2: MGHRA, YSYEKL. The CDR3 covers 14 residues. With 5 bases removed from V and 5 bases from J, the gap between germline ends came to 10 bases. The CDR3 spells CASSVTFDNSPLHF. The CDR3 region has the DNA TGCGCCAGCAGCGTAACATTCGATAATTCACCCCTCCACTTT.

This clone was seen once. The gene calls are TRBV29-1 and TRBJ1-2; 9 bases match TRBD1. V lost 3 bases, J lost 4 bases, and 12 bases stayed unmatched. Per germline, CDR1 SQVTM and CDR2 ANQGSEA. The length of the CDR3 is 16 residues. The CDR3, as DNA: TGCAGCGTTGAGATAGCTACAGGGGGCGGGCTCTATGGCTACACCTTC. Its protein product is CSVEIATGGGLYGYTF.

This clone occurred once. The chain has TRBV19 and TRBJ2-1, with D perhaps matching TRBD1 (6 bases). The CDR3 has 16 residues. The V end was cut by 6 bases, the J end by 7 bases, with 22 bases between. The germline CDR1 and CDR2 sequences are LNHDA and SQIVND (reference sequence). CDR3 amino acids: CASSPRTALQINEQFF. The DNA of the CDR3 is TGTGCCAGTAGCCCTCGGACAGCCTTACAGATAAATGAGCAGTTCTTC.

This chain joins TRBV21-1 and TRBJ2-1; the DNA was not used to check the table's D call, TRBD2. TRBV21-1 is a recognized pseudogene. The length of the CDR3 is 16 residues. This CDR3 is CASSEDLRSLYNEQFF. The CDR3, as DNA: TGTGCCAGCAGCGAAGACCTGCGATCGTTGTACAATGAGCAGTTCTTC.

The chain has TRBV6-6 and TRBJ2-1; 11 bases line up with TRBD2. CDR1 MNHNY and CDR2 SVGAGI come from the germline V gene (reference sequence). After removal of 4 bases from V and 4 bases from J, the junction contained 3 bases not matched to a gene. The CDR3 consists of 15 residues. The DNA for the CDR3 is TGTGCCAGCAGTTCTAGCGGGGGGTCATACAATGAGCAGTTCTTC. It encodes CASSSSGGSYNEQFF.

The chain carries TRBV5-6 and TRBJ1-1; D is uncertain. V dropped 3 bases and J dropped 1 base, with 13 bases sitting between them. Germline loops: CDR1 SGHDT, CDR2 YYEEEE. The CDR3 has 15 amino acids. For the CDR3, the DNA is TGTGCCAGCAGCTACTATACAGCCCGGAACACTGAAGCTTTCTTT. Its translation is CASSYYTARNTEAFF.

The V call is TRBV5-4, the J call TRBJ1-2, with a tentative D call TRBD1 (5 bases). Germline CDR1 SGHNT, CDR2 YYREEE (reference sequence). The CDR3 is 14 residues long. Between the trimmed V and J ends, which lost 0 bases and 5 bases, there was a span of 11 bases. Here the CDR3 reads CASSLGRVYYGYTF. The CDR3, as DNA: TGTGCCAGCAGCTTGGGCAGGGTGTATTATGGCTACACCTTC.

J is TRBJ2-1 and V is TRBV6-5; D ambiguous. This CDR3 region has 13 residues. The germline V and J ends were trimmed by 2 bases and 5 bases, with 7 bases remaining between them. The germline gives CDR1 MNHEY, CDR2 SVGAGI. The CDR3 nucleotides read TGTGCCAGCAGTTACGGGCAAAACAATGAGCAGTTCTTC. It yields the protein CASSYGQNNEQFF.

V is TRBV24-1 and J is TRBJ2-3; TRBD2 aligns across 8 bases. The ends lost 4 bases at V and 10 bases at J; junction bases unmatched: 9. Germline lookup yields CDR1 KGHDR and CDR2 SFDVKD. There are 14 residues in the CDR3. The CDR3 is CATSEPPRREAQYF. The CDR3 DNA reads TGTGCCACCAGTGAACCACCCAGGCGGGAGGCGCAGTATTTT.

The chain joins TRBV5-4 to TRBJ2-3; D unclear. V was clipped by 4 bases and J by 2 bases, with 17 bases between them. The CDR3 runs to 16 residues. Germline V CDR1 and CDR2: SGHNT, YYREEE (reference sequence). The CDR3 sequence: CASSPGFRRHTDTQYF. CDR3 DNA: TGTGCCAGCAGCCCGGGTTTTCGGAGACACACAGATACGCAGTATTTT.

There are a few counts of this clone. The rearrangement joins TRBV14 to TRBJ1-2; D gene ambiguous. CDR1 and CDR2 (germline): SGHDN, FVKESK. The length of the CDR3 is 14 residues. Between the trimmed V and J ends, which lost 6 bases and 4 bases, there was a span of 15 bases. Written as DNA, the CDR3 is TGTGCCAGCAGTAAACGGTCGTTGGTCTATGGCTACACCTTC. It translates to CASSKRSLVYGYTF.